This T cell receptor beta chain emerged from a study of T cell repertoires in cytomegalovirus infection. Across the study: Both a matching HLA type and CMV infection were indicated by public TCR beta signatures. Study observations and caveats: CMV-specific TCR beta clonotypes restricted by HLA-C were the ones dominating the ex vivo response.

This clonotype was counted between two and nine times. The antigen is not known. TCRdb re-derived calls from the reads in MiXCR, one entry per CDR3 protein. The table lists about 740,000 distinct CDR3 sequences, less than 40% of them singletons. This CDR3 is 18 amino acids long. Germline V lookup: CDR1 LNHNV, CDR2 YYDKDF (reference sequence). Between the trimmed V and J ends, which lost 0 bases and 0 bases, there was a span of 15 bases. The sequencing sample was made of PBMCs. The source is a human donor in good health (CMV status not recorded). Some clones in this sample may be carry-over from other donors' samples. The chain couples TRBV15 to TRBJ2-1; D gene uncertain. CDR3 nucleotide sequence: TGTGCCACCAGCAGAGATAAGCCTCACCTGAGCTCCTACAATGAGCAGTTCTTC. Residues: CATSRDKPHLSSYNEQFF.